The source of this T cell receptor beta chain is a study of cytomegalovirus exposure and HLA in healthy donors. Germline lookup yields CDR1 SQVTM and CDR2 ANQGSEA. The CDR3 consists of 13 residues. V shed 4 bases and J shed 6 bases, with 15 bases lying between them. Assay used: immunoSEQ multiplex PCR; TCRdb lists only in-frame clones, some missing. Of approximately 230,000 clones in the sample, roughly nine tenths were seen once. Study findings and constraints: Per published reports, the classifier diagnosed cytomegalovirus status with high specificity and sensitivity. The authors listed 150 to 200 TCR beta chains as cytomegalovirus-associated. In the 95 to 150 validation repertoires, a later analysis found that first-cohort TCR clusters tended to co-occur.

Notes on this clone: Its antigen is still unknown.

The specimen sequenced was PBMCs. This sequence originates from a man younger than 30 in good health and CMV-seropositive. The rearrangement uses TRBV29-1 and TRBJ1-1; TRBD1 is a possible D gene (5 bases). CDR3 residues: CSVAGGDRAEAFF. The CDR3 nucleotides are TGCAGCGTTGCGGGGGGGGATAGGGCTGAAGCTTTCTTT.